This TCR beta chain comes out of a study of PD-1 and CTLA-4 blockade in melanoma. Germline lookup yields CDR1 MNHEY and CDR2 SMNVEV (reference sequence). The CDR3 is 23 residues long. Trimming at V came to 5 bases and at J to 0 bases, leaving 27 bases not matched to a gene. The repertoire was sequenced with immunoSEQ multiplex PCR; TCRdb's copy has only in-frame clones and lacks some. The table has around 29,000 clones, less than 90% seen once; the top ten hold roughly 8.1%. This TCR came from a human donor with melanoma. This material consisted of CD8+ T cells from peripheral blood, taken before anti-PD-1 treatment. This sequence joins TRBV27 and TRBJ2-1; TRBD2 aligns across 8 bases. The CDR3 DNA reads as TGTGCCAGCAGTCTCCGGGACACACGACTAGCGCCGTATCTGGGGGACTCCTACAATGAGCAGTTCTTC. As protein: CASSLRDTRLAPYLGDSYNEQFF.